The 30 T cell receptor beta chains below all came from one sample that was sequenced in a study of blood T cells in healthy people across ages. Next came a second PCR, run for about 7 to 12 cycles, which used a sample-barcoded 5' primer along with a J-beta primer mix. TCRdb used MiXCR to reprocess the 5' RACE reads, holding one entry per CDR3 protein. The table includes about 670,000 distinct CDR3 sequences, 40% to 45% detected once. The sequencing sample was made of blood. Source of these receptors: a man at least 80 years old in good health.

The rearrangement uses TRBV4-3 and TRBJ1-6, with 7 bases fitting TRBD1. The germline CDR1 and CDR2 sequences are LGHNA and YSLEER. The CDR3 is made up of 16 amino acids. V lost 0 bases, J lost 6 bases, and 5 bases stayed unmatched. Here the CDR3 DNA reads TGCGCCAGCAGCCAAGAATTACGACAGGGTAATTCACCCCTCCACTTT. It translates to CASSQELRQGNSPLHF.

The V and J genes are TRBV20-1 and TRBJ1-5; weak D call: TRBD1 (5 bases). The CDR3 is made up of 12 amino acids. V was clipped by 0 bases and J by 9 bases, with 9 bases between them. Looked up from germline, CDR1 is DFQATT and CDR2 is SNEGSKA (reference sequence). The CDR3 protein is CSAREDIGPQHF. The CDR3 region has the DNA TGCAGTGCTAGAGAGGACATAGGGCCCCAGCATTTT.

V gene TRBV30 combines with J gene TRBJ2-2; D call uncertain. The V end was cut by 0 bases, the J end by 1 base, with 6 bases between. The CDR3 is made up of 14 amino acids. CDR1 and CDR2 from the germline V gene are GTSNPN and SVGIG (reference sequence). CDR3 bases: TGTGCCTGGAGTGTACTTCGGAACACCGGGGAGCTGTTTTTT. Translation: CAWSVLRNTGELFF.

The J gene is TRBJ2-2, the V gene TRBV7-8, with 7 bases fitting TRBD1. Germline loops: CDR1 SGHVS, CDR2 FQNEAQ. V lost 0 bases to trimming and J lost 2 bases; unmatched junction nucleotides: 9. CDR3 length equals 18 residues. The CDR3 coding sequence is TGTGCCAGCAGCTTAGCGAGACAGGGAATATATAACACCGGGGAGCTGTTTTTT. As protein: CASSLARQGIYNTGELFF.

This chain uses TRBV6-6 with TRBJ2-1; TRBD1 agrees at 10 bases. The CDR3 has 15 residues. Germline assignment: CDR1 MNHNY and CDR2 SVGAGI (reference sequence). V was clipped by 6 bases and J by 7 bases; unmatched bases: 9. The CDR3 DNA reads as TGTGCCAGCAGCTCCCGGGACAGGGGTGGGAATGAGCAGTTCTTC. This sequence encodes CASSSRDRGGNEQFF.

This clonotype was observed a handful of times. The chain couples TRBV7-2 to TRBJ1-1; tentatively, D is TRBD1 (5 bases). The CDR3 has 16 residues. The germline V gene has CDR1 SGHTA and CDR2 FQGNSA. Deletions cut 2 bases from V and 1 base from J, with 14 bases between. In DNA form, the CDR3 reads TGTGCCAGCAGCTTACAGGCAGGGCGCGGGAACACTGAAGCTTTCTTT. It is translated as CASSLQAGRGNTEAFF.

V is TRBV5-4 and J is TRBJ2-3; D call uncertain. Germline V CDR1 and CDR2: SGHNT, YYREEE (reference sequence). This CDR3 region has 14 residues. The V gene lost 2 bases and the J gene lost 4 bases, with 11 bases spanning the gap. CDR3 nucleotides: TGTGCCAGCAGCTTAAAGAGCGCTTCAGATACGCAGTATTTT. It encodes CASSLKSASDTQYF.

For the CDR3, the DNA is TGTGCCAGCGTCAACGGAGGTCAATACCGGGCCAACGTCCTGACTTTC. Its protein product is CASVNGGQYRANVLTF. This sequence joins TRBV6-6 and TRBJ2-6; maybe TRBD2 (5 bases). The ends were cut back, 8 bases at V and 5 bases at J, with 19 bases in the middle. The germline gives CDR1 MNHNY, CDR2 SVGAGI (reference sequence). The CDR3 has 16 residues.

The gene calls are TRBV20-1 and TRBJ2-4; D unresolved. With the DNA end fitting TRBJ2-7 better, the J assignment may be wrong. CDR1 is DFQATT and CDR2 is SNEGSKA in the germline V gene (reference sequence). CDR3 length: 13 amino acids. CDR3 in amino acids: CSARHGTSYEQYF. The CDR3 nucleotides read TGCAGTGCTAGACACGGTACTTCCTACGAGCAGTACTTC.

The CDR3 DNA follows: TGTGCCAGCAGTTCCCCACGGGAGGAGAATGAGCAGTTCTTC. Translating it yields CASSSPREENEQFF. The rearrangement links TRBV6-5 to TRBJ2-1, with TRBD2 matching 7 bases. CDR1 MNHEY and CDR2 SVGAGI come from the germline V gene. This CDR3 region has 14 residues. V shed 4 bases and J 7 bases; nucleotides not matched to a gene: 7.

This clonotype has more than one count but fewer than ten. CDR3 DNA: TGTGCCACCAGCAGAGACAGAGTAGGACAGGGGACAGATACGCAGTATTTT. Encoded protein: CATSRDRVGQGTDTQYF. This sequence joins TRBV15 and TRBJ2-3; 9 bases agree with TRBD1. Per germline, CDR1 LNHNV and CDR2 YYDKDF (reference sequence). V lost 0 bases, J lost 3 bases, and 7 bases stayed unmatched. The CDR3 covers 17 residues.

Comments on this clonotype: A read error may be the cause here, since a much bigger clone is one base away. The V call is TRBV7-2, the J call TRBJ2-4; D is perhaps TRBD2 (6 bases). Germline V gives CDR1 SGHTA, CDR2 FQGNSA. The CDR3 extends over 16 amino acids. CDR3 sequence reads: CACSLAQVAGRNIQYF. CDR3 DNA sequence: TGTGCCTGCAGCTTAGCGCAGGTAGCAGGGAGGAACATTCAGTACTTC.

This clonotype appeared a few times. V usage is TRBV25-1 and J usage is TRBJ2-3; tentatively, D is TRBD1 (6 bases). The V end lost 4 bases, the J end lost 1 base, and 9 bases lay between the germline ends. The CDR3 is 14 residues long. Germline-derived CDR1 and CDR2 are MGHDK and SYGVNS. CDR3 protein: CASSGYRGTDTQYF. The CDR3 DNA is TGTGCCAGCAGTGGATACAGGGGCACAGATACGCAGTATTTT.

This chain uses TRBV20-1 with TRBJ2-7, with TRBD2 matching over 8 bases. The CDR3 totals 19 residues. Trimming cost V 0 bases and J 7 bases; bases outside gene matches: 23. Germline values: CDR1 DFQATT, CDR2 SNEGSKA (reference sequence). The DNA of the CDR3 is TGCAGTGCTAGAGATCTAATATCCCTACGGGGGGGTTCCTACAATGAGCAGTACTTC. Protein sequence: CSARDLISLRGGSYNEQYF.

This clonotype was seen just once. This chain uses TRBV2 with TRBJ2-3, with 9 bases identical to TRBD2. Germline V CDR1 and CDR2: SNHLY, FYNNEI. The CDR3 has 16 residues. The J segment lost 3 bases and the V segment lost 6 bases, leaving 10 bases of the junction unmatched. CDR3 nucleotide sequence: TGTGCCAGCAGCCCCCAGGGACTAGCTGTGACAGATACGCAGTATTTT. Translating it yields CASSPQGLAVTDTQYF.

V is TRBV7-9 and J is TRBJ2-1; 8 nucleotides line up with TRBD2. This CDR3 is 15 amino acids long. V shed 4 bases and J 7 bases; nucleotides not matched to a gene: 9. The germline CDR1 and CDR2 sequences are SEHNR and FQNEAQ (reference sequence). The CDR3 coding sequence is TGTGCCAGCAGCTATCTAGCGGGTTCTCCAAATGAGCAGTTCTTC. Encoded protein: CASSYLAGSPNEQFF.

In its sample, this clonotype was seen many times. The chain recombines TRBV9 with TRBJ2-3; the match to TRBD2 covers 14 bases. The ends lost 3 bases at V and 1 base at J; junction bases unmatched: 4. This CDR3 contains 17 residues. The germline CDR1 and CDR2 sequences are SGDLS and YYNGEE. The CDR3 is CASSAGLAGGRTDTQYF. CDR3 nucleotide sequence: TGTGCCAGCAGCGCCGGACTAGCGGGGGGCCGCACAGATACGCAGTATTTT. The full variable domain, in which reference TRBV9 and TRBJ2-3 provide the parts outside the CDR3, is DSGVTQTPKHLITATGQRVTLRCSPRSGDLSVYWYQQSLDQGLQFLIQYYNGEERAKGNILERFSAQQFPDLHSELNLSSLELGDSALYFCASSAGLAGGRTDTQYFGPGTRLTVL.

The sample holds a few counts of this clonotype. This rearrangement joins TRBV10-3 to TRBJ2-3; 7 bases are a match to TRBD2. CDR3 length: 14 amino acids. J gave up 7 bases and V 5 bases, and 9 bases lay outside the gene matches. CDR1 and CDR2 from the germline V gene are ENHRY and SYGVKD. The chain's CDR3 is CAISRGGEGNTQYF. CDR3 nucleotides: TGTGCCATCAGTCGGGGCGGGGAGGGTAATACGCAGTATTTT.

The count of this clonotype is one. The V call is TRBV6-5, the J call TRBJ2-3, with D possibly matching TRBD2 (7 bases). Germline lookup yields CDR1 MNHEY and CDR2 SVGAGI. This CDR3 has 19 amino acids. With 0 bases removed from V and 0 bases from J, the gap between germline ends came to 19 bases. The CDR3: CASSYSRRGGKGSTDTQYF. In DNA, the CDR3 is TGTGCCAGCAGTTACTCGAGGAGGGGGGGCAAGGGTAGCACAGATACGCAGTATTTT.

The CDR3 protein is CASSPSRTSLDEQYF. The CDR3 DNA reads as TGTGCCAGCAGCCCCAGTAGGACTAGTCTCGATGAGCAGTACTTC. This chain uses TRBV7-9 with TRBJ2-7; 7 bases fit TRBD2. The V gene's germline CDR1 is SEHNR and CDR2 FQNEAQ (reference sequence). Trimming at V came to 5 bases and at J to 7 bases, leaving 14 bases not matched to a gene. CDR3 length: 15 amino acids.

This chain joins TRBV28 and TRBJ2-3; D may be TRBD2 (6 bases). V gave up 5 bases and J gave up 6 bases, with 15 bases separating them. The CDR3 totals 14 residues. Germline-derived CDR1 and CDR2 are MDHEN and SYDVKM. The CDR3 coding sequence is TGTGCCAGCAGTGCCCCCTGGCGGGATGATACGCAGTATTTT. This sequence encodes CASSAPWRDDTQYF.

The chain employs TRBV12-5 and TRBJ1-1; D not resolved. Germline V gives CDR1 LGHNT, CDR2 FRNRAP. The germline V and J ends were trimmed by 5 bases and 6 bases, with 19 bases remaining between them. The CDR3 loop spans 15 amino acids. CDR3 amino acids: CASGAQRSLRPEAFF. The CDR3 DNA reads TGTGCTAGTGGTGCACAGAGAAGCCTCCGGCCTGAAGCTTTCTTT.

The rearrangement links TRBV4-1 to TRBJ2-7; 16 nucleotides line up with TRBD2. Germline CDR1 MGHRA, CDR2 YSYEKL. J lost 0 bases, V lost 3 bases, and 5 bases had no gene match. This CDR3 has 18 amino acids. The CDR3 bases are TGCGCCAGCAGCCAGGGACTAGCGGGGGGGTTCCTCTCCTACGAGCAGTACTTC. Protein: CASSQGLAGGFLSYEQYF.

This clonotype was counted many times. This may stem from a read error, because a much larger clone lies one nucleotide away. The chain combines TRBV10-1 with TRBJ2-5; TRBD2 matches 7 bases. Germline V gives CDR1 WNHNN, CDR2 SYGVQD (reference sequence). The CDR3 runs 16 residues. V gave up 0 bases and J gave up 11 bases; unmatched junction bases: 15. The chain's CDR3 is CASSESTGGRRFEQYF. The CDR3 DNA reads as TGCGCCAGCAGTGAGTCGACGGGCGGGAGAAGGTTTGAGCAGTACTTC.

Remarks on this clonotype: This may be a read error: a much more frequent sequence differs by one nucleotide. The chain employs TRBV12-5 and TRBJ2-3; D uncertain. V dropped 3 bases and J dropped 4 bases, with 11 bases sitting between them. Germline V gene data show CDR1 as LGHNT and CDR2 as FRNRAP. The CDR3 consists of 14 residues. DNA of the CDR3: TGTGCTAGTGGTTTAGAAGGGTTCGCAGATACGCAGTATTTT. Translating it yields CASGLEGFADTQYF.

This clonotype appeared a few times. This sequence joins TRBV20-1 and TRBJ1-2; D remains ambiguous. With 0 bases removed from V and 6 bases from J, the gap between germline ends came to 17 bases. CDR1 DFQATT and CDR2 SNEGSKA come from the germline V gene (reference sequence). The CDR3 spans 15 residues. The CDR3 reads CSARDRTVLSNGYTF. The CDR3 DNA is TGCAGTGCTAGAGATCGGACGGTTCTTTCGAATGGCTACACCTTC.

The chain uses TRBV12-3 or TRBV12-4 and TRBJ2-7, with a possible D match to TRBD1 (6 bases). The CDR3 covers 14 residues. V was cut by 2 bases and J by 7 bases, with 15 bases left in between. Here the CDR3 DNA reads TGTGCCAGCAGTTTACGGGCAGGGCAGGGGGAGCAGTACTTC. Its protein product is CASSLRAGQGEQYF.

A word on this clonotype: This clone may be a read error of a much larger clone one base away. The CDR3 bases are TGTGCCATCAGTGGCTCCTACGAGCAGTACTTC. It codes for CAISGSYEQYF. The rearrangement uses TRBV10-3 and TRBJ2-7; no firm D call. This CDR3 has 11 residues. The ends were cut back, 4 bases at V and 0 bases at J, with 1 base in the middle. Germline CDR1 ENHRY, CDR2 SYGVKD.

This clonotype was observed a handful of times. This chain links TRBV25-1 with TRBJ2-3, with D possibly being TRBD1 (5 bases). This CDR3 has 15 amino acids. Trimming left V 3 bases short and J 2 bases short, with 12 bases between. Germline-derived CDR1 and CDR2 are MGHDK and SYGVNS. The CDR3: CASSDSIQDTDTQYF. The CDR3 DNA sequence: TGTGCCAGCAGTGACTCTATACAGGACACAGATACGCAGTATTTT.

This clonotype showed up just a few times. The rearrangement uses TRBV11-2 and TRBJ2-1; D gene ambiguous. Germline CDR1 SGHAT, CDR2 FQNNGV. The CDR3 runs to 14 residues. The V end was cut by 3 bases, the J end by 4 bases, with 10 bases between. In nucleotides, the CDR3 is TGTGCCAGCAGCTTTGATTGGGTTTACAATGAGCAGTTCTTC. The encoded protein is CASSFDWVYNEQFF.